These T cell receptor beta chains were read from a single sample in a study of blood T cell repertoires in COVID-19. The repertoire was sequenced with immunoSEQ multiplex PCR; TCRdb's copy has only in-frame clones and lacks some. The sample gives about 280,000 clones, nearly 90% of which show up once; 11% is in the top ten. Sequenced input: peripheral blood. These receptors were obtained from a woman under 40 with COVID-19, enrolled during active disease. CDR3s include the opening cysteine and the closing phenylalanine or tryptophan. A D gene is named only where the DNA matches it firmly. Where a row states a size, it is once, few, many or the class of an expanded clone; other rows omit it.

J gene: TRBJ1-4
D gene: .
clone size: .
V gene: TRBV5-1
CDR3 DNA: TGCGCCAGCAGCTTGCTCGCAGGGGAGGGGGAAAAACTGTTTTTT
CDR3 protein: CASSLLAGEGEKLFF

J gene: TRBJ1-2
D gene: .
clone size: .
V gene: TRBV28
CDR3 DNA: TGTGCCAGCAGCCTAGACAGTAACTATGGCTACACCTTC
CDR3 protein: CASSLDSNYGYTF

J gene: TRBJ1-4
D gene: TRBD1
clone size: .
V gene: TRBV7-9
CDR3 DNA: TGTGCCAGCAGCTTAGTGGACAGGCGGCTGTTTTTT
CDR3 protein: CASSLVDRRLFF

J gene: TRBJ2-5
D gene: .
clone size: .
V gene: TRBV10-2
CDR3 DNA: TGCGCCAGCAGTGCGGGTTCCCTAACATGGACCCAGTACTTC
CDR3 protein: CASSAGSLTWTQYF

J gene: TRBJ2-1
D gene: .
clone size: once
V gene: TRBV12-3/TRBV12-4
CDR3 DNA: TGTGCCAGCAGCCCGGGCTCCTACAATGAGCAGTTCTTC
CDR3 protein: CASSPGSYNEQFF

J gene: TRBJ1-5
D gene: TRBD1
clone size: few
V gene: TRBV18
CDR3 DNA: TGTGCCAGCTCAGCCGACAGGGACCAGCCCCAGCATTTT
CDR3 protein: CASSADRDQPQHF

J gene: TRBJ1-4
D gene: TRBD1
clone size: .
V gene: TRBV28
CDR3 DNA: TGTGCCAGCTGGGACAGGGGGCGTGAAAAACTGTTTTTT
CDR3 protein: CASWDRGREKLFF

J gene: TRBJ1-6
D gene: .
clone size: .
V gene: TRBV28
CDR3 DNA: TGTGCCAGCAGCAGCCCGGGTCTGATTTCACCCCTCCACTTT
CDR3 protein: CASSSPGLISPLHF

J gene: TRBJ2-3
D gene: TRBD2
clone size: .
V gene: TRBV3-1/TRBV3-2
CDR3 DNA: TGTGCCAGCAGCCAAGATTTCCGGCGGGGGAAAGGCACAGATACGCAGTATTTT
CDR3 protein: CASSQDFRRGKGTDTQYF

J gene: TRBJ2-7
D gene: TRBD2
clone size: .
V gene: TRBV27
CDR3 DNA: TGTGCCAGCAGAAGAGCGGGGGGGCCCAGTGGAGAGCAGTACTTC
CDR3 protein: CASRRAGGPSGEQYF

J gene: TRBJ1-1
D gene: .
clone size: few
V gene: TRBV28
CDR3 DNA: TGTGCCAGCAGTAGATCGCTGAGGGCCCTAAATGAAGCTTTCTTT
CDR3 protein: CASSRSLRALNEAFF

J gene: TRBJ1-4
D gene: .
clone size: .
V gene: TRBV4-1
CDR3 DNA: TGCGCCAGCAGCCCCCCTTTAGAGGGTCTTTCGGTTCTGTTTTTT
CDR3 protein: CASSPPLEGLSVLFF

J gene: TRBJ2-7
D gene: .
clone size: .
V gene: TRBV10-2
CDR3 DNA: TGCGCCAGCAGCCAAGTTGACAGCTACGAGCAGTACTTC
CDR3 protein: CASSQVDSYEQYF

J gene: TRBJ1-2
D gene: TRBD1
clone size: few
V gene: TRBV10-2
CDR3 DNA: TGCGCCAGCAGCGACAGGGTAAATTATGGCTACACCTTC
CDR3 protein: CASSDRVNYGYTF

J gene: TRBJ1-3
D gene: .
clone size: .
V gene: TRBV13
CDR3 DNA: TGTGCCAGCAGCTTAGCGTCGTTCGGAAACACCATATATTTT
CDR3 protein: CASSLASFGNTIYF

J gene: TRBJ2-1
D gene: TRBD1
clone size: .
V gene: TRBV6-5
CDR3 DNA: TGTGCCAGCACGGGACAGCTATACAATGAGCAGTTCTTC
CDR3 protein: CASTGQLYNEQFF